A selection of T cell receptor beta chains follows, all from one sample in a study of control samples from healthy donors and cancer patients. Profiling relied on immunoSEQ multiplex PCR, and the TCRdb table lists in-frame clones only, not all of them. The sample contains 250,000 to 300,000 clones, roughly 82% of which appear only once. The sequenced sample was PBMCs. These receptors came from a woman aged 60-70 years with lung cancer. Each CDR3 is given with its conserved first and last residue. The order of the fields is D gene, V gene, clone size, J gene, CDR3 DNA, CDR3 protein. D genes are given only for firm matches. Only part of the rows carry a size: once, few, many, or a class if the clone is expanded.

NA	TRBV6-5	NA	TRBJ1-1	TGTGCCAGCAGTATGACAGTGAACACTGAAGCTTTCTTT	CASSMTVNTEAFF
NA	TRBV6-5	NA	TRBJ2-1	TGTGCCAGGTGGGACAATGAGCAGTTCTTC	CARWDNEQFF
NA	TRBV5-1	NA	TRBJ2-3	TGCGCCAGCAGCTTGGGGGGAATCGAGGATACGCAGTATTTT	CASSLGGIEDTQYF
TRBD1	TRBV6-2/TRBV6-3	once	TRBJ1-5	TGTGCCAGCAGTTACCTCGGGACAGCTAATCAGCCCCAGCATTTT	CASSYLGTANQPQHF
NA	TRBV3-1/TRBV3-2	NA	TRBJ2-4	TGTGCCAGCAGCCAAGGACAGCGATCAATCTACTTC	CASSQGQRSIYF
TRBD1	TRBV11-2	NA	TRBJ2-5	TGTGCCAGCAGCCAGGCGGGACAGGAGGGGGTAGAGACCCAGTACTTC	CASSQAGQEGVETQYF
NA	TRBV7-8	NA	TRBJ2-1	TGTGCCAGCAACCTATACTACAATGAGCAGTTCTTC	CASNLYYNEQFF
NA	TRBV5-1	NA	TRBJ2-4	TGCGCCAGCAGCTTGGGGCAGTCGGGGGATCGGGCGGACTTC	CASSLGQSGDRADF
TRBD1	TRBV5-5	NA	TRBJ2-5	TGTGCCAGCATCAAGACAGGGAGTAACCAAGAGACCCAGTACTTC	CASIKTGSNQETQYF
TRBD2	TRBV3-1/TRBV3-2	NA	TRBJ2-3	TGTGCCAGCAGCCATTTTGGGGCTAGCGGGCAACGGGATACGCAGTATTTT	CASSHFGASGQRDTQYF
TRBD1	TRBV7-9	NA	TRBJ2-7	TGTGCCAGCAGCCTCGGACAGGGTAACGAGCAGTACTTC	CASSLGQGNEQYF
NA	TRBV19	NA	TRBJ1-5	TGTGCCAGTAGTCCCCGGGGAGGTGGTCAGCCCCAGCATTTT	CASSPRGGGQPQHF
TRBD2	TRBV4-1	NA	TRBJ2-7	TGCGCCAGCAGCCAGGATCGGACTAGCGGTCTTTACGAGCAGTACTTC	CASSQDRTSGLYEQYF
NA	TRBV5-5	NA	TRBJ1-6	TGTGCCAGCAGCCCCAGCCCGGCAGGGATTCTGTCACCCCTCCACTTT	CASSPSPAGILSPLHF
TRBD1	TRBV10-3	NA	TRBJ1-5	TGTGCCATCAGCCGGACAGGGACTAGCAATCAGCCCCAGCATTTT	CAISRTGTSNQPQHF
NA	TRBV14	once	TRBJ1-6	TGTGCCAGCAGTCGGACGGATAATTCACCCCTCCACTTT	CASSRTDNSPLHF
NA	TRBV29-1	few	TRBJ2-3	TGCAGCGTTGAAGGAGGCAGAGGAGCAGATACGCAGTATTTT	CSVEGGRGADTQYF
TRBD1	TRBV28	NA	TRBJ1-1	TGTGCCAGCAGACCAGGGGGCATGAACACTGAAGCTTTCTTT	CASRPGGMNTEAFF
NA	TRBV7-8	NA	TRBJ1-2	TGTGCCAGCAGCCTACAGGGTCGGGGCTACACCTTC	CASSLQGRGYTF
NA	TRBV24-1	NA	TRBJ1-2	TGTGCCACCAGTGATTTGGGACGGAACGTTGGCTACACCTTC	CATSDLGRNVGYTF
NA	TRBV7-3	NA	TRBJ2-5	TGTGCCAGCAGCGGAGGGACCCCCGGGGAAACCCAGTACTTC	CASSGGTPGETQYF
TRBD1	TRBV19	NA	TRBJ2-1	TGTGCCAGTAGCTTACAGGGGTGGCGTGCGAATGAGCAGTTCTTC	CASSLQGWRANEQFF
NA	TRBV10-1	NA	TRBJ2-3	TGCGCCAGCAGCTCCGCAGGAGGAACAGATACGCAGTATTTT	CASSSAGGTDTQYF
TRBD1	TRBV5-1	NA	TRBJ1-2	TGCGCCAGCAGCGCGGACAGGGGGCTCCTTAACTATGGCTACACCTTC	CASSADRGLLNYGYTF
TRBD1	TRBV30	NA	TRBJ2-7	TGTGCCTGTCACCGGGACAGGGCCTACGAACAGTACTTC	CACHRDRAYEQYF
NA	TRBV5-8	NA	TRBJ2-5	TGTGCCAGTGAATTTTTAAGGGTGGGAGAGACCCAGTACTTC	CASEFLRVGETQYF
TRBD2	TRBV4-2	NA	TRBJ2-5	TGTGCCAGCAGCCAAGTGGGACTAGGGGGAGAGACCCAGTACTTC	CASSQVGLGGETQYF
NA	TRBV7-9	NA	TRBJ1-1	TGTGCCAGCAGCTTAGATGGTCCAGGGCTGACTTTCTTT	CASSLDGPGLTFF
NA	TRBV28	NA	TRBJ1-1	TGTGCCAGCAGTGTTGGAAACACTGAAGCTTTCTTT	CASSVGNTEAFF
NA	TRBV19	NA	TRBJ2-1	TGTGCCAGTAGTCACCCACCGGGGGTAGCGGAGGGCAATGAGCAGTTCTTC	CASSHPPGVAEGNEQFF
NA	TRBV18	NA	TRBJ2-7	TGTGCCAGCTCACCACCGGGCAGGGACTACGAGCAGTACTTC	CASSPPGRDYEQYF
NA	TRBV18	NA	TRBJ1-4	TGTGCCAGCTCACCGGGGAGGGCTAATGAAAAACTGTTTTTT	CASSPGRANEKLFF
NA	TRBV3-1/TRBV3-2	few	TRBJ1-1	TGTGCCAGCAGCCCCACACGGAACACTGAAGCTTTCTTT	CASSPTRNTEAFF
TRBD1	TRBV5-1	NA	TRBJ1-6	TGCGCCAGCAGCTTGGAAAGGCAGGGGGCTGCCTATAATTCACCCCTCCACTTT	CASSLERQGAAYNSPLHF
NA	TRBV18	NA	TRBJ1-5	TGTGCCAGCTCGCCCGATTCAGATTACAATCAGCCCCAGCATTTT	CASSPDSDYNQPQHF
NA	TRBV4-2	NA	TRBJ2-7	TGTGCCAGCAGCCAAGCCCGGAATTACGAGCAGTACTTC	CASSQARNYEQYF
TRBD2	TRBV7-9	once	TRBJ2-7	TGTGCCAGCAGCTTCATGGGCGGGGGGACCTACGAGCAGTACTTC	CASSFMGGGTYEQYF
NA	TRBV2	NA	TRBJ2-7	TGTGCCAGCAGTGAGGCGGACACTTCCTACGAGCAGTACTTC	CASSEADTSYEQYF